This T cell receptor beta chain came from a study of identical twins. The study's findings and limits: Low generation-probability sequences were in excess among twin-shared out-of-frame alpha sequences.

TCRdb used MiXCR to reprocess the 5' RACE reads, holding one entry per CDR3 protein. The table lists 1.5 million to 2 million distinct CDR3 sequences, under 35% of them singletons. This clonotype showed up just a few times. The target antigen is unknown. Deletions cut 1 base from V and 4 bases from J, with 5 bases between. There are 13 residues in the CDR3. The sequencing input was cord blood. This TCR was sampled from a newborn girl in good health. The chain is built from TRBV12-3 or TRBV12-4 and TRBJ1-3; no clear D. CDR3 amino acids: CASSLEQGNTIYF. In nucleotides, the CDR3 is TGTGCCAGCAGTTTAGAACAGGGAAACACCATATATTTT.